This T cell receptor beta chain was recovered during a study of OX40 agonist ivuxolimab in advanced cancers. Here immunoSEQ multiplex PCR was the method, and the copy in TCRdb shows in-frame clones only, minus some. The sample has about 40,000 clones; around 89% are singletons. The sample here was CD4+ or CD8+ T cells sorted from blood, taken in a trial of the OX40 agonist ivuxolimab. The clonotype comes from an adult with an advanced solid tumor such as melanoma, head and neck, liver or kidney cancer.

CDR3 loop: CSGTTPSYNEQFF. The CDR3 nucleotides read TGCAGTGGCACCACCCCCTCCTACAATGAGCAGTTCTTC. The rearrangement uses TRBV29-1 and TRBJ2-1; D remains ambiguous. Germline assignment: CDR1 SQVTM and CDR2 ANQGSEA. The CDR3 contains 13 residues.